This T cell receptor beta chain came from a study of T cell responses to AZD1222 COVID-19 vaccine. The trim removed 0 bases at V and 5 bases at J, leaving 2 bases unmatched. The CDR3 covers 14 residues. Germline values: CDR1 MNHEY, CDR2 SVGEGT. Only in-frame clones appear in the TCRdb table, and some are missing; sequencing was by immunoSEQ multiplex PCR. The sample has approximately 150,000 clones, around 94% seen once. Whole-study results and caveats: At study baseline, merely six AZD1222 recipients were seropositive.

As to this clone: Its antigen is not identified.

The TCR comes from an adult who received the AZD1222 COVID-19 vaccine. V is TRBV6-2 or TRBV6-3 and J is TRBJ2-7, with 9 bases lining up with TRBD2. Sequencing was performed on peripheral blood, taken 28 days after the second AZD1222 dose. The CDR3 reads CASSYSLAGNEQYF. CDR3 bases: TGTGCCAGCAGTTACTCTCTAGCGGGAAACGAGCAGTACTTC.